Below are 18 T cell receptor beta chains sequenced from a single sample in a study. TCRdb fed the RT-PCR reads into MiXCR, producing one record per CDR3 protein. The data hold hundreds of thousands of distinct CDR3 sequences, with around 14% observed a single time. Input material: memory CD4+ T cells from blood. The receptors shown here come from a female donor in good health, serving as a healthy control.

This clonotype has just a few counts. V usage is TRBV24-1 and J usage is TRBJ2-3, with D perhaps TRBD2 (7 bases). The germline V gene encodes CDR1 KGHDR and CDR2 SFDVKD. CDR3 length: 16 amino acids. The V end was cut by 5 bases, the J end by 3 bases, with 17 bases between. CDR3 region: CATSAPGGRGTDTQYF. For the CDR3, the DNA is TGTGCCACCAGTGCCCCGGGGGGCCGCGGTACAGATACGCAGTATTTT.

The rearrangement uses TRBV7-9 and TRBJ2-4; D call uncertain. V was clipped by 6 bases and J by 4 bases, with 16 bases between them. The CDR3 contains 15 residues. Germline V gene lookup returns CDR1 SEHNR and CDR2 FQNEAQ (reference sequence). The DNA of the CDR3 is TGTGCCAGCAGTTCGGCCGGAGTCCTAAAAAACATTCAGTACTTC. As protein: CASSSAGVLKNIQYF.

The chain uses TRBV6-2 or TRBV6-3 and TRBJ1-4; no clear D. This CDR3 is built from 16 residues. Germline CDR1 reads MNHEY; CDR2 reads SVGEGT. The V end lost 6 bases, the J end lost 6 bases, and 20 bases lay between the germline ends. CDR3 protein: CASSPLAIKPHEKLFF. Here the CDR3 DNA reads TGTGCCAGCAGCCCTCTTGCCATTAAGCCGCATGAAAAACTGTTTTTT.

This chain links TRBV4-1 with TRBJ1-1; 8 positions match TRBD1. The CDR3 is made up of 16 amino acids. CDR1 and CDR2 (germline): MGHRA, YSYEKL. After removal of 4 bases from V and 1 base from J, the junction contained 8 bases not matched to a gene. CDR3 sequence reads: CASSRDTGTGNTEAFF. CDR3 nucleotide sequence: TGCGCCAGCAGCCGAGACACCGGGACAGGGAACACTGAAGCTTTCTTT.

This clonotype was counted ten times or more. The chain combines TRBV5-1 with TRBJ1-2, with 9 positions matching TRBD1. The ends lost 0 bases at V and 8 bases at J; junction bases unmatched: 8. Germline CDR1 SGHRS, CDR2 YFSETQ. The CDR3 spans 15 residues. The CDR3 protein is CASSLEGDRVQGYTF. CDR3 sequence (DNA): TGCGCCAGCAGCTTGGAAGGGGACAGGGTCCAAGGCTACACCTTC.

This rearrangement joins TRBV4-2 to TRBJ2-3; tentatively, D is TRBD2 (5 bases). This CDR3 has 14 amino acids. Trimming pared 0 bases from V and 7 bases from J, leaving 11 bases between. Germline loops: CDR1 LGHNA, CDR2 YNFKEQ. The CDR3 DNA is TGTGCCAGCAGCCAAGATGCTAGCCCCAATACGCAGTATTTT. As protein: CASSQDASPNTQYF.

The CDR3 sequence: CSAMLENTEAFF. DNA of the CDR3: TGCAGTGCTATGCTGGAGAACACTGAAGCTTTCTTT. The gene calls are TRBV20-1 and TRBJ1-1, with unresolved D. V lost 4 bases and J 1 base, leaving 7 bases between the germline ends. Per the germline V gene, CDR1 is DFQATT and CDR2 is SNEGSKA (reference sequence). The CDR3 totals 12 residues.

The gene calls are TRBV6-5 and TRBJ1-2, with a possible D match to TRBD1 (6 bases). The CDR3 extends over 19 amino acids. With 0 bases removed from V and 0 bases from J, the gap between germline ends came to 20 bases. The germline V gene has CDR1 MNHEY and CDR2 SVGAGI. In nucleotides, the CDR3 is TGTGCCAGCAGTTACTCGATTTACAGGACAGCTCGCTCTAACTATGGCTACACCTTC. It specifies CASSYSIYRTARSNYGYTF.

This rearrangement joins TRBV6-1 to TRBJ1-1; D is unclear. Germline CDR1 reads MNHNS; CDR2 reads SASEGT. V gave up 7 bases and J gave up 1 base, with 10 bases separating them. CDR3 length equals 13 residues. In DNA form, the CDR3 reads TGTGCCAGCAAAGTCCCAGAGAACACTGAAGCTTTCTTT. It is translated as CASKVPENTEAFF.

This clonotype was detected ten times or more. The chain is built from TRBV3-1 and TRBJ2-1; D is uncertain. The CDR3 contains 13 residues. The germline V gene encodes CDR1 LGHDT and CDR2 YNNKEL (reference sequence). Trimming shortened V by 1 base and J by 3 bases, and 4 bases separated the two germline ends. The CDR3 DNA reads TGTGCCAGCAGCCAAGGACTCTACAATGAGCAGTTCTTC. Encoded protein: CASSQGLYNEQFF.

This clonotype was picked up many times. As DNA, the CDR3 is TGCAGCGCCCCGGGAGGTCCTGGAAACACCATATATTTT. Amino acids: CSAPGGPGNTIYF. V usage is TRBV29-1 and J usage is TRBJ1-3; D remains ambiguous. The CDR3 runs to 13 residues. The ends were cut back, 7 bases at V and 2 bases at J, with 12 bases in the middle. Per germline, CDR1 SQVTM and CDR2 ANQGSEA.

CDR3 in amino acids: CASSSADVTGELFF. The CDR3 region has the DNA TGCGCCAGCAGCTCGGCGGACGTCACCGGGGAGCTGTTTTTT. This chain joins TRBV5-1 and TRBJ2-2; D unclear. CDR1 SGHRS and CDR2 YFSETQ come from the germline V gene. This CDR3 region has 14 residues. V was clipped by 3 bases and J by 4 bases, with 10 bases between them.

The chain joins TRBV25-1 to TRBJ1-4; tentative D call: TRBD1 (6 bases). Per the germline V gene, CDR1 is MGHDK and CDR2 is SYGVNS. Trimming stripped 4 bases from V and 8 bases from J, with 14 bases between. CDR3 length: 14 residues. This CDR3 reads CASSVSSRGEKLFF. CDR3 nucleotides: TGTGCCAGCAGTGTCTCTTCGAGGGGGGAAAAACTGTTTTTT. Using reference TRBV25-1 and TRBJ1-4 for the parts outside the CDR3, the full variable domain is EADIYQTPRYLVIGTGKKITLECSQTMGHDKMYWYQQDPGMELHLIHYSYGVNSTEKGDLSSESTVSRIRTEHFPLTLESARPSHTSQYLCASSVSSRGEKLFFGSGTQLSVL.

This clonotype was observed a handful of times. The chain recombines TRBV27 with TRBJ2-1, with 12 positions matching TRBD2. This CDR3 has 17 amino acids. Trimming cost V 5 bases and J 10 bases; bases outside gene matches: 15. The germline gives CDR1 MNHEY, CDR2 SMNVEV (reference sequence). CDR3 sequence reads: CASSLSGTSGRDNEQFF. In nucleotides, the CDR3 is TGTGCCAGCAGTCTTTCGGGGACTAGCGGGCGGGATAACGAGCAGTTCTTC.

The rearrangement links TRBV15 to TRBJ2-2; 9 bases match TRBD1. Germline V gene lookup returns CDR1 LNHNV and CDR2 YYDKDF (reference sequence). The CDR3 covers 17 residues. Trimming removed 5 bases from V and 4 bases from J; junction bases left unmatched: 11. CDR3 DNA: TGTGCCACCAGCTTTACATACAGGGGGCCGGGCACCGGGGAGCTGTTTTTT. Translating it yields CATSFTYRGPGTGELFF.

This chain joins TRBV6-5 and TRBJ2-4; 7 positions agree with TRBD1. This CDR3 is built from 14 residues. Trimming at V came to 6 bases and at J to 13 bases, leaving 15 bases not matched to a gene. Germline-derived CDR1 and CDR2 are MNHEY and SVGAGI. The CDR3 reads CASSREFLSGQQYF. The CDR3 DNA sequence: TGTGCCAGCAGCCGCGAGTTCCTCTCGGGACAGCAGTACTTC.

This clonotype was counted at least ten times. The chain combines TRBV29-1 with TRBJ1-2; D is unresolved. V was trimmed by 6 bases and J by 7 bases, leaving 15 bases between them. The CDR3 is 12 amino acids. Germline values: CDR1 SQVTM, CDR2 ANQGSEA. CDR3 loop: CSVMSGTSGYTF. The CDR3, as DNA: TGCAGCGTGATGTCCGGTACCAGTGGCTACACCTTC.

In its sample, this clonotype was seen many times. V usage is TRBV20-1 and J usage is TRBJ2-5, with D perhaps given as TRBD1 or TRBD2 (5 bases each). The CDR3 loop spans 13 amino acids. V lost 4 bases and J lost 0, with 9 bases in between. CDR1 and CDR2 (germline): DFQATT, SNEGSKA (reference sequence). As DNA, the CDR3 is TGCAGTGCTATAGGGACGTACCAAGAGACCCAGTACTTC. Translated, it gives CSAIGTYQETQYF.